These T cell receptor beta chains were read from a single sample in a study of blood T cell repertoires in COVID-19. Measured with immunoSEQ multiplex PCR; TCRdb has only the in-frame clones, and not every one. The sample gives 300,000 to 400,000 clones, 80% to 90% of which show up once; 2.3% is in the top ten. The sequencing sample was made of peripheral blood. The receptors originated from a woman aged 55-69 years with COVID-19, enrolled during active disease. The conserved cysteine and the conserved F or W are not part of the CDR3 here. A D gene is named only where the DNA matches it firmly.

v_gene: TRBV5-1; d_gene: .; CDR3aa: ASSWGGGGGEQY
v_gene: TRBV19; d_gene: .; CDR3aa: ASSAGTPALYEQY
v_gene: TRBV27; d_gene: .; CDR3aa: ASSPYMNTEAF
v_gene: TRBV18; d_gene: .; CDR3aa: ASSPPFWGGDQPQH
v_gene: TRBV7-2; d_gene: .; CDR3aa: ASSLASLGQGGEKLF
v_gene: TRBV19; d_gene: .; CDR3aa: AVKQGANYGYT
v_gene: TRBV6-5; d_gene: .; CDR3aa: ASSPLSRSYNEQF
v_gene: TRBV6-5; d_gene: .; CDR3aa: ASSYRYHPGEQY
v_gene: TRBV5-4; d_gene: TRBD1; CDR3aa: ASSLAIEPGQGGSSYGYT
v_gene: TRBV6-5; d_gene: TRBD1; CDR3aa: ASSYSGQGSDTQY
v_gene: TRBV2; d_gene: .; CDR3aa: ASSDEDSYEQY
v_gene: TRBV6-5; d_gene: .; CDR3aa: ASSSQAGAYEQY
v_gene: TRBV5-1; d_gene: .; CDR3aa: ASRSGEKINIRTGELF
v_gene: TRBV3-1/TRBV3-2; d_gene: TRBD2; CDR3aa: ASTSAGAGDTQY
v_gene: TRBV28; d_gene: .; CDR3aa: ASSFPGSGVGEQY
v_gene: TRBV9; d_gene: .; CDR3aa: ASSPTIVSRETQY
v_gene: TRBV7-9; d_gene: TRBD1; CDR3aa: ASSSTDRGEYGYT
v_gene: TRBV11-2; d_gene: .; CDR3aa: ASSSGGVRNTYGYT
v_gene: TRBV6-5; d_gene: .; CDR3aa: ASNPWLDYGYT
v_gene: TRBV5-4; d_gene: TRBD2; CDR3aa: ASSLGRLAGVFYNEQF
v_gene: TRBV19; d_gene: TRBD2; CDR3aa: ASSASGGVIYNEQF
v_gene: TRBV7-2; d_gene: .; CDR3aa: ASSLAPGVNTGELF
v_gene: TRBV18; d_gene: .; CDR3aa: ASSRQDMNTEAF
v_gene: TRBV7-6; d_gene: .; CDR3aa: ASSPVRYNEQF
v_gene: TRBV27; d_gene: TRBD1; CDR3aa: ASTPQIGQGLYGYT
v_gene: TRBV5-1; d_gene: TRBD2; CDR3aa: ASNVRGGSYNEQF
v_gene: TRBV27; d_gene: .; CDR3aa: ASSLIWQGGNEKLF
v_gene: TRBV19; d_gene: TRBD1; CDR3aa: ASSPLITGTGANEKLF
v_gene: TRBV30; d_gene: .; CDR3aa: AITDSGNTIY
v_gene: TRBV5-1; d_gene: .; CDR3aa: ASSLAGQNTEAF
v_gene: TRBV7-9; d_gene: TRBD1; CDR3aa: ASSFPGQGGYGYT
v_gene: TRBV14; d_gene: TRBD1; CDR3aa: ASSLKQGARSSYNSPLH
v_gene: TRBV5-1; d_gene: .; CDR3aa: ASSSTGEGGYT
v_gene: TRBV5-1; d_gene: TRBD2; CDR3aa: ASSLGGLAGISGANVLT
v_gene: TRBV6-2/TRBV6-3; d_gene: .; CDR3aa: ASSITGIQPQH
v_gene: TRBV5-1; d_gene: .; CDR3aa: ASSFTGFPGYGYT
v_gene: TRBV6-1; d_gene: .; CDR3aa: ASSEDKVVRGVSPLH
v_gene: TRBV28; d_gene: .; CDR3aa: ASSFWAETQY
v_gene: TRBV30; d_gene: .; CDR3aa: AWSVRGPETQY
v_gene: TRBV1; d_gene: .; CDR3aa: TSSQGPFGTEAF
v_gene: TRBV28; d_gene: TRBD2; CDR3aa: ASSHIAGGTYNEQF
v_gene: TRBV6-2/TRBV6-3; d_gene: .; CDR3aa: ASSWSIGEGNQPQH